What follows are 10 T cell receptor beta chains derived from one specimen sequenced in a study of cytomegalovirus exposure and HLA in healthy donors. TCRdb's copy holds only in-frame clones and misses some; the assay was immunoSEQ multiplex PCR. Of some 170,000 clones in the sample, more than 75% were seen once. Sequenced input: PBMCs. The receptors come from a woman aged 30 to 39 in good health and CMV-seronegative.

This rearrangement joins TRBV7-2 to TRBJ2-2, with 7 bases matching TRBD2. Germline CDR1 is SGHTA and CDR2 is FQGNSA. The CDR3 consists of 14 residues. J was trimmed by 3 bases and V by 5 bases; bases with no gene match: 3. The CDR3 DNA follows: TGTGCCAGCAGCGGGGGGGGGTACACCGGGGAGCTGTTTTTT. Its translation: CASSGGGYTGELFF.

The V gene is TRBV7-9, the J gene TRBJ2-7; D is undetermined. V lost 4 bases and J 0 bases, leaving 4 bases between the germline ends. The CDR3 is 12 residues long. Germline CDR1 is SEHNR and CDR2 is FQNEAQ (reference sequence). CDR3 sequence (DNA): TGTGCCAGCAGCTCCAGCTCCTACGAGCAGTACTTC. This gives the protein CASSSSSYEQYF. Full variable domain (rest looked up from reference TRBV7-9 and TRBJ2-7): DTGVSQNPRHKITKRGQNVTFRCDPISEHNRLYWYRQTLGQGPEFLTYFQNEAQLEKSRLLSDRFSAERPKGSFSTLEIQRTEQGDSAMYLCASSSSSYEQYFGPGTRLTVT.

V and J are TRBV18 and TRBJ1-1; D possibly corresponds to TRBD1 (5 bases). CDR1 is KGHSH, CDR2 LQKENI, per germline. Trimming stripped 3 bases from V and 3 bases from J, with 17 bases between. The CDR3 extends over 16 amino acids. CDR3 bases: TGTGCCAGCTCACCCAAGGGGATAGTCCTGGACACTGAAGCTTTCTTT. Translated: CASSPKGIVLDTEAFF.

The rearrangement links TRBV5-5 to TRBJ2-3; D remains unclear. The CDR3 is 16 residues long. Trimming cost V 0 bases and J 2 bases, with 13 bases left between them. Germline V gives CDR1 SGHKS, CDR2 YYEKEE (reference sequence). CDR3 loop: CASSLAQFEITDTQYF. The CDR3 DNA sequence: TGTGCCAGCAGCTTGGCACAGTTTGAGATCACAGATACGCAGTATTTT. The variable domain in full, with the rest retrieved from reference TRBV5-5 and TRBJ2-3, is DAGVTQSPTHLIKTRGQQVTLRCSPISGHKSVSWYQQVLGQGPQFIFQYYEKEERGRGNFPDRFSARQFPNYSSELNVNALLLGDSALYLCASSLAQFEITDTQYFGPGTRLTVL.

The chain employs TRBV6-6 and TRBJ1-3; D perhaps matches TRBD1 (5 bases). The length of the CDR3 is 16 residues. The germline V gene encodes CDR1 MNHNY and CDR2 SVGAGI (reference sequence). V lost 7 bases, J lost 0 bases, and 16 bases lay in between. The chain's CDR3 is CASTAPGHSSGNTIYF. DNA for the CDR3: TGTGCCAGCACCGCCCCTGGACATAGCTCTGGAAACACCATATATTTT.

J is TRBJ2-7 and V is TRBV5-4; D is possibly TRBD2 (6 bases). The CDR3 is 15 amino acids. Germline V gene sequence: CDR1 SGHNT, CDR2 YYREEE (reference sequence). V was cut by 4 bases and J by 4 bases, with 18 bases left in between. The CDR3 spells CASSPAPGLDYEQYF. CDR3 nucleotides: TGTGCCAGCAGCCCAGCCCCGGGACTCGATTACGAGCAGTACTTC. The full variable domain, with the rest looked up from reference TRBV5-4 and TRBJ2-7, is ETGVTQSPTHLIKTRGQQVTLRCSSQSGHNTVSWYQQALGQGPQFIFQYYREEENGRGNFPPRFSGLQFPNYSSELNVNALELDDSALYLCASSPAPGLDYEQYFGPGTRLTVT.

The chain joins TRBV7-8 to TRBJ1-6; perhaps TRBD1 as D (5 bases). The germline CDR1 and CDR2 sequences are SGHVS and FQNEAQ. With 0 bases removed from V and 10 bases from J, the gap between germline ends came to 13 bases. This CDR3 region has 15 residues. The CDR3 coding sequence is TGTGCCAGCAGCTTAGCTGGTGGAGGGGACTCACCCCTCCACTTT. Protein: CASSLAGGGDSPLHF.

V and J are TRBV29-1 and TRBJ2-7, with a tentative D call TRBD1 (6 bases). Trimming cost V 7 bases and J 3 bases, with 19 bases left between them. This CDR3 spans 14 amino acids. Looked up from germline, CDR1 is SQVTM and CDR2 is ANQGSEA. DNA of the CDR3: TGCAGCGCGAGGACAGAAGATAGTTACTACGAGCAGTACTTC. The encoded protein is CSARTEDSYYEQYF.

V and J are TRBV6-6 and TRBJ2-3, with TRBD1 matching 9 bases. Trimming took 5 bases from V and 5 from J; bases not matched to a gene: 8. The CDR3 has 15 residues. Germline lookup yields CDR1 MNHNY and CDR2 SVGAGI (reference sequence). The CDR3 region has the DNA TGTGCCAGCAGTACCGGGACAGGGTCAGGAGATACGCAGTATTTT. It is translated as CASSTGTGSGDTQYF.

In DNA, the CDR3 is TGTGCCAGCAGCCGGACTAGCGGGGCCTACGAGCAGTACTTC. Translated: CASSRTSGAYEQYF. This chain connects TRBV2 to TRBJ2-7; 12 nucleotides line up with TRBD2. The CDR3 spans 14 residues. In germline, CDR1 is SNHLY, CDR2 FYNNEI. J was trimmed by 2 bases and V by 6 bases; bases with no gene match: 2.